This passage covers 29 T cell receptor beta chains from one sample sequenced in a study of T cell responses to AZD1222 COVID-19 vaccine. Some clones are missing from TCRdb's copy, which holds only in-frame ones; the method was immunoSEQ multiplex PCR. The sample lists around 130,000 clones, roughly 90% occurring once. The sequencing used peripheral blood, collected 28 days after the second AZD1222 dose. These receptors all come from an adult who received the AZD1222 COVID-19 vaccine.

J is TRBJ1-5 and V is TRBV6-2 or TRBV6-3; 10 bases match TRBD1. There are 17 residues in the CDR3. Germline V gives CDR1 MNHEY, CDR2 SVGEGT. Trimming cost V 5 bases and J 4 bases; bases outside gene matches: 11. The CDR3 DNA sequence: TGTGCCAGCAGTGACAGGGGGCGACCCTCCCGGAATCAGCCCCAGCATTTT. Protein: CASSDRGRPSRNQPQHF.

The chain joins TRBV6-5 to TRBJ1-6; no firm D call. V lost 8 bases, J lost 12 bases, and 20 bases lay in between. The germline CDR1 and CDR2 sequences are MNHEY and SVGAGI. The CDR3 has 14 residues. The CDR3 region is CASRDGGLGEPLHF. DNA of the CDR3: TGTGCCAGCCGAGATGGAGGCCTCGGAGAACCCCTCCACTTT.

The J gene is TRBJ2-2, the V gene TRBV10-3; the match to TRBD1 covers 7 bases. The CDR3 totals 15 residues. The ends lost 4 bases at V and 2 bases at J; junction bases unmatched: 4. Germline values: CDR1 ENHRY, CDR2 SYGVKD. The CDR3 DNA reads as TGTGCCATCAGTGCCGGGACAGCCAACACCGGGGAGCTGTTTTTT. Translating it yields CAISAGTANTGELFF.

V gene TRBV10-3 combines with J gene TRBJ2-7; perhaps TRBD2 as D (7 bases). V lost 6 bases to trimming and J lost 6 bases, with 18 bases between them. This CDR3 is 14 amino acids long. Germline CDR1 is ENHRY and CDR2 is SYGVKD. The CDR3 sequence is CAISFLGGGGEQYF. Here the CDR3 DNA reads TGTGCCATCAGCTTCCTGGGGGGAGGGGGCGAGCAGTACTTC.

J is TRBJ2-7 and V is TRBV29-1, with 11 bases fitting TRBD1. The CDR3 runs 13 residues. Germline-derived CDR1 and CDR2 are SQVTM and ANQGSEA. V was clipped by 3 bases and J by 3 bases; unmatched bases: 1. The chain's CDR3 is CSVEGQGVYEQYF. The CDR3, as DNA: TGCAGCGTTGAGGGACAGGGGGTCTACGAGCAGTACTTC.

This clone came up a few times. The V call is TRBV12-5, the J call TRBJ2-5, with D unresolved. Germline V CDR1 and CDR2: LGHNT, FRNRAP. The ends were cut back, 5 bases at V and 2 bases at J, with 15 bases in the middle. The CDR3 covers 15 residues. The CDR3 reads CASGPLVGLQETQYF. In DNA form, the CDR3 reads TGTGCTAGTGGTCCGCTAGTGGGCCTTCAAGAGACCCAGTACTTC.

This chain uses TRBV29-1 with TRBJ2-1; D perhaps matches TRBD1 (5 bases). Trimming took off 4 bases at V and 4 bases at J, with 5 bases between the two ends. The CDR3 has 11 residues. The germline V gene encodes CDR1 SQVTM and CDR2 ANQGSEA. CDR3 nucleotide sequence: TGCAGCGTTGGACAGTACAATGAGCAGTTCTTC. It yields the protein CSVGQYNEQFF.

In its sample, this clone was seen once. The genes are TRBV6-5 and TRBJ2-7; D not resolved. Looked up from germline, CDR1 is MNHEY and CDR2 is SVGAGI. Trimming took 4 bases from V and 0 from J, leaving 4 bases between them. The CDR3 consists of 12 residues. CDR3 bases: TGTGCCAGCAGTTTGAGCTCCTACGAGCAGTACTTC. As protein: CASSLSSYEQYF.

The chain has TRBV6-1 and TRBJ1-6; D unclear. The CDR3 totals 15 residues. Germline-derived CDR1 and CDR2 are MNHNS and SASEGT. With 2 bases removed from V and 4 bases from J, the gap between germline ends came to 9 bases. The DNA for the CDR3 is TGTGCCAGCAGTGAAAGCGGCAGGTATAATTCACCCCTCCACTTT. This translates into CASSESGRYNSPLHF.

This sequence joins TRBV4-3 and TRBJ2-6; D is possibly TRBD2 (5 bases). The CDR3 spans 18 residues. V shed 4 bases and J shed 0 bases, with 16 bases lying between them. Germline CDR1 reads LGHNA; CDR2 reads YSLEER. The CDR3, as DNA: TGCGCCAGCAGCCGAGGACCCCCTGGGAGCTCTGGGGCCAACGTCCTGACTTTC. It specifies CASSRGPPGSSGANVLTF.

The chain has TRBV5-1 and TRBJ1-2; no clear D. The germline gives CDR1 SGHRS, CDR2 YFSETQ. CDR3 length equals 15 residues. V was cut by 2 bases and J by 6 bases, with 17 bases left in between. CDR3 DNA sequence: TGCGCCAGCAGCTTAACTCTCTCTTTGGAGGATGGCTACACCTTC. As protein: CASSLTLSLEDGYTF.

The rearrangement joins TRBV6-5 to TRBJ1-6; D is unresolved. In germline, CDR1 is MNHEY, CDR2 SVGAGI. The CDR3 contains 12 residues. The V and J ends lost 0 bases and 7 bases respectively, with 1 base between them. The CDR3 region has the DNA TGTGCCAGCAGTTACTCAAATTCACCCCTCCACTTT. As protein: CASSYSNSPLHF.

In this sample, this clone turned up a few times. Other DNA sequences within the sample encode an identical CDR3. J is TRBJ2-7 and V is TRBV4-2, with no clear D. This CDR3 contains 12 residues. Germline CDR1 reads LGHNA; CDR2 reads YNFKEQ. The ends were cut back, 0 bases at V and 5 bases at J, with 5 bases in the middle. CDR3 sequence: CASSQDRDEQYF. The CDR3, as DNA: TGTGCCAGCAGCCAAGATCGGGACGAGCAGTACTTC.

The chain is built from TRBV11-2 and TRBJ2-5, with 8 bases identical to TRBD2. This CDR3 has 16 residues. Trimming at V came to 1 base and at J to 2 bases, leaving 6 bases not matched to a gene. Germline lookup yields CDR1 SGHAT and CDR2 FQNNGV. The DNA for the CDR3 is TGTGCCAGCAGCTTAGTGGGGTTAGCGGGACAAGAGACCCAGTACTTC. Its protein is CASSLVGLAGQETQYF.

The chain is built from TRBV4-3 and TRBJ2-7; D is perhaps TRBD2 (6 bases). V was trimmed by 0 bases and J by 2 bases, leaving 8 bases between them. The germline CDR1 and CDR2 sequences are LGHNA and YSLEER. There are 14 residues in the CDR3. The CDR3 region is CASSQDPGAYEQYF. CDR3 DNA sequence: TGCGCCAGCAGCCAAGATCCGGGGGCCTACGAGCAGTACTTC.

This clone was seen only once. The CDR3 region is CASTQGPHNEQFF. Here the CDR3 DNA reads TGTGCCAGCACCCAGGGACCTCACAATGAGCAGTTCTTC. The chain uses TRBV7-3 and TRBJ2-1, with D perhaps TRBD1 or TRBD2 (5 bases each). CDR1 is SGHTA and CDR2 is FQGTGA in the germline V gene. Trimming cost V 7 bases and J 5 bases, with 12 bases left between them. The CDR3 consists of 13 residues.

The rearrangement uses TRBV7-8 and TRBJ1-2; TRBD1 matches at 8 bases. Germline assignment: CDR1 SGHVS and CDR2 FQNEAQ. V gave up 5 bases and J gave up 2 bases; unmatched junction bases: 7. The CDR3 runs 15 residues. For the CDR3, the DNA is TGTGCCAGCAGCAAATGGACAGGGATAAACTATGGCTACACCTTC. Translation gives CASSKWTGINYGYTF.

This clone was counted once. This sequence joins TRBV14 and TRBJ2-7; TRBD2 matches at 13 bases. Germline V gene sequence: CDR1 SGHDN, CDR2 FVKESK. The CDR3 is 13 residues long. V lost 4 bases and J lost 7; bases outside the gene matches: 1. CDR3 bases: TGTGCCAGCAGCCTGGGACTAGCGGGGGAGCAGTACTTC. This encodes CASSLGLAGEQYF. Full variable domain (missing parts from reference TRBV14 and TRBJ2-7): EAGVTQFPSHSVIEKGQTVTLRCDPISGHDNLYWYRRVMGKEIKFLLHFVKESKQDESGMPNNRFLAERTGGTYSTLKVQPAELEDSGVYFCASSLGLAGEQYFGPGTRLTVT.

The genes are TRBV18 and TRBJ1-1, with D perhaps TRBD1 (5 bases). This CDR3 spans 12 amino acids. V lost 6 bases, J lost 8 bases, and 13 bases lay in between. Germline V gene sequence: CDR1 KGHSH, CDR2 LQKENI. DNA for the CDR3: TGTGCCAGCTCCCCGGGGCGGATAGAAGCTTTCTTT. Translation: CASSPGRIEAFF.

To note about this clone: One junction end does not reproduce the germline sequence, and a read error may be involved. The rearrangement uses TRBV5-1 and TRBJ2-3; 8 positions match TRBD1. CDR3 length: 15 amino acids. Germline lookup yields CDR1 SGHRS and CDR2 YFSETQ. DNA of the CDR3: TGCGCCAGCAGCTTGGGGGACAGGAGCACAGACACGCAGTATTTT. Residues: CASSLGDRSTDTQYF. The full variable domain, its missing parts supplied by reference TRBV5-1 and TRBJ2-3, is KAGVTQTPRYLIKTRGQQVTLSCSPISGHRSVSWYQQTPGQGLQFLFEYFSETQRNKGNFPGRFSGRQFSNSRSEMNVSTLELGDSALYLCASSLGDRSTDTQYFGPGTRLTVL.

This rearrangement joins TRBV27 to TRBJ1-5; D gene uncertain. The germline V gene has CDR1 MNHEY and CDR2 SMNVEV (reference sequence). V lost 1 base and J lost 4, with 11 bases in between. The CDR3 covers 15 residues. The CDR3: CASSLWPAQNQPQHF. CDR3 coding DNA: TGTGCCAGCAGTTTATGGCCGGCCCAAAATCAGCCCCAGCATTTT.

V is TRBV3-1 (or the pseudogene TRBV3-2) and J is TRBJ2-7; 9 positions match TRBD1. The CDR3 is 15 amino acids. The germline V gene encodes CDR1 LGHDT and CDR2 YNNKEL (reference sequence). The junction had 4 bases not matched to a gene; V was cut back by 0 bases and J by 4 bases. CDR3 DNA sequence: TGTGCCAGCAGCCAAGAGGACAGGGGTCAATACGAGCAGTACTTC. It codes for CASSQEDRGQYEQYF.

Here the CDR3 DNA reads TGCGCCAGCAGCCAAGAACTTCTGCCCCTCCCGGGACTAGCGGGGGCCTCCTACGAGCAGTACTTC. This translates into CASSQELLPLPGLAGASYEQYF. V is TRBV4-3 and J is TRBJ2-7, with 14 positions matching TRBD2. This CDR3 comprises 22 residues. Germline assignment: CDR1 LGHNA and CDR2 YSLEER. Unmatched junction bases numbered 16, after V lost 0 bases and J lost 0 bases.

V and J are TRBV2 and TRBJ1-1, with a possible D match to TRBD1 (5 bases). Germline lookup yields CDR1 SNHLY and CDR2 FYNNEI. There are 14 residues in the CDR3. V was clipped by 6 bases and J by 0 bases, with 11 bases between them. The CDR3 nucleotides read TGTGCCAGCAGGGGGGGTACGGTGAACACTGAAGCTTTCTTT. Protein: CASRGGTVNTEAFF.

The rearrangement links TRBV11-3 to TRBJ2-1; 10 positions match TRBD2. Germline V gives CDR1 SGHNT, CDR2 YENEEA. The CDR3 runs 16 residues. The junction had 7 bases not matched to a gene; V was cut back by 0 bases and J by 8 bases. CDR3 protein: CASSLDGTSGVHEQFF. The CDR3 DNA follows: TGTGCCAGCAGCTTAGATGGAACTAGCGGGGTACATGAGCAGTTCTTC.

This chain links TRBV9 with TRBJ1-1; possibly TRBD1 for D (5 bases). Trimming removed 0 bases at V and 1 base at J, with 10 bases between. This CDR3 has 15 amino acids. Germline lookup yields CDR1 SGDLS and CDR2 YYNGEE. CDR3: CASSVGGAGNTEAFF. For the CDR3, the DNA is TGTGCCAGCAGCGTAGGGGGCGCAGGGAACACTGAAGCTTTCTTT.

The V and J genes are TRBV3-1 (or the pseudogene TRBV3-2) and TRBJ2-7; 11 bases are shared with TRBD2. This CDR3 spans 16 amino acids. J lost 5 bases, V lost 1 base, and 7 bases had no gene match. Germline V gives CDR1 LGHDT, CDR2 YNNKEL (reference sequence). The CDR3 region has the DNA TGTGCCAGCAGCCAAGCCCTAGCGGGAGGATTTAACGAGCAGTACTTC. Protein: CASSQALAGGFNEQYF.

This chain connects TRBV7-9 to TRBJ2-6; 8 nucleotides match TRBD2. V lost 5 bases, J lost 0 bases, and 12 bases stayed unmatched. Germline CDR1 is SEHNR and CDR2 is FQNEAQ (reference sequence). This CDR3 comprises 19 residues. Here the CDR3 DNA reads TGTGCCAGCAGCCCGTCATATAAGCGGGGGAGCTCTGGGGCCAACGTCCTGACTTTC. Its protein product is CASSPSYKRGSSGANVLTF.

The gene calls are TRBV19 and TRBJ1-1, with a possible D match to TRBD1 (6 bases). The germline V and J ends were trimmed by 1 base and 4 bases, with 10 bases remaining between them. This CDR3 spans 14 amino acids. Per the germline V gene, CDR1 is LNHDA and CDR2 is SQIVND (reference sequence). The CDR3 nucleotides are TGTGCCAGTAGTATAGGGGGGCTATTCACTGAAGCTTTCTTT. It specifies CASSIGGLFTEAFF.